The 23 T cell receptor beta chains presented below share a single source sample, sequenced in a study of OX40 agonist ivuxolimab in advanced cancers. Assay: immunoSEQ multiplex PCR; the TCRdb copy retains only in-frame clones and omits some. The sample consists of over 45,000 clones, less than 85% of them appearing once. The material was CD4+ or CD8+ T cells sorted from blood, obtained in a trial of the OX40 agonist ivuxolimab. Receptors were obtained from an adult with an advanced solid tumor such as melanoma, head and neck, liver or kidney cancer.

V is TRBV11-2 and J is TRBJ2-5; D uncertain. CDR3 length equals 14 residues. Germline loops: CDR1 SGHAT, CDR2 FQNNGV. Trimming removed 2 bases at V and 5 bases at J, with 12 bases between. This chain's CDR3 is CASSLRLSAETQYF. CDR3 coding DNA: TGTGCCAGCAGCTTAAGGCTCTCAGCGGAGACCCAGTACTTC.

In this sample, this clone turned up a few times. V usage is TRBV9 and J usage is TRBJ2-1; a possible D gene is TRBD2 (6 bases). The length of the CDR3 is 19 residues. Germline values: CDR1 SGDLS, CDR2 YYNGEE. The V end lost 3 bases, the J end lost 1 base, and 23 bases lay between the germline ends. CDR3 nucleotide sequence: TGTGCCAGCAGCGCCATGTTTGTCCTAGCGAAGGGGTCCTACAATGAGCAGTTCTTC. Amino acids: CASSAMFVLAKGSYNEQFF. The full variable domain, its missing parts supplied by reference TRBV9 and TRBJ2-1, is DSGVTQTPKHLITATGQRVTLRCSPRSGDLSVYWYQQSLDQGLQFLIQYYNGEERAKGNILERFSAQQFPDLHSELNLSSLELGDSALYFCASSAMFVLAKGSYNEQFFGPGTRLTVL.

The genes are TRBV5-1 and TRBJ2-1; 8 bases line up with TRBD2. V lost 5 bases, J lost 8 bases, and 12 bases stayed unmatched. Germline values: CDR1 SGHRS, CDR2 YFSETQ. The CDR3 length is 15 residues. CDR3 in amino acids: CASRMGGLASDEQFF. The CDR3 coding sequence is TGCGCCAGCAGGATGGGTGGACTAGCTTCCGATGAGCAGTTCTTC.

CDR3 sequence reads: CASSFWAVNQPQHF. As DNA, the CDR3 is TGTGCCAGCAGTTTCTGGGCAGTCAATCAGCCCCAGCATTTT. The chain couples TRBV28 to TRBJ1-5, with D unclear. V lost 3 bases and J lost 3, with 9 bases in between. Germline V gene sequence: CDR1 MDHEN, CDR2 SYDVKM. The CDR3 is 14 residues long.

The rearrangement uses TRBV10-3 and TRBJ2-3, with 12 nucleotides matching TRBD2. Germline CDR1 is ENHRY and CDR2 is SYGVKD. This CDR3 has 15 residues. The V segment lost 5 bases and the J segment 3 bases; nucleotides outside the gene matches: 3. CDR3 loop: CAISRTSGDTDTQYF. In nucleotides, the CDR3 is TGTGCCATCAGTCGGACTAGCGGGGATACAGATACGCAGTATTTT.

In this sample, this clone turned up a few times. This chain connects TRBV15 to TRBJ1-5, with D perhaps matching TRBD1 (5 bases). Between the trimmed V and J ends, which lost 2 bases and 5 bases, there was a span of 13 bases. CDR1 and CDR2 from the germline V gene are LNHNV and YYDKDF (reference sequence). There are 15 residues in the CDR3. The CDR3 DNA reads TGTGCCACCAGCAGAATGGGGGGGAGGTATCAGCCCCAGCATTTT. Protein product: CATSRMGGRYQPQHF.

A few counts support this clone. This chain joins TRBV4-1 and TRBJ2-3, with D unclear. The CDR3 extends over 16 amino acids. Germline V CDR1 and CDR2: MGHRA, YSYEKL. V was shortened by 1 base and J by 1 base, with 12 bases between the two germline ends. The CDR3 nucleotides are TGCGCCAGCAGCCAAGGCAACGGACCCGGCACAGATACGCAGTATTTT. Its translation is CASSQGNGPGTDTQYF.

The chain uses TRBV30 and TRBJ1-1; D perhaps matches TRBD1 (6 bases). The CDR3 totals 15 residues. Germline CDR1 is GTSNPN and CDR2 is SVGIG (reference sequence). With 5 bases removed from V and 4 bases from J, the gap between germline ends came to 20 bases. The CDR3 here is CAWGQIRTPGTEAFF. CDR3 nucleotide sequence: TGTGCCTGGGGACAGATAAGGACACCGGGCACTGAAGCTTTCTTT.

V is TRBV5-1 and J is TRBJ1-1; a possible D gene is TRBD1 (5 bases). Germline V gene lookup returns CDR1 SGHRS and CDR2 YFSETQ. This CDR3 contains 13 residues. V lost 0 bases, J lost 6 bases, and 9 bases lay in between. The CDR3 loop is CASSLEGRAEAFF. CDR3 sequence (DNA): TGCGCCAGCAGCTTGGAGGGGCGAGCTGAAGCTTTCTTT.

J is TRBJ1-2 and V is TRBV11-2; D not certain. With 3 bases removed from V and 1 base from J, the gap between germline ends came to 3 bases. This CDR3 contains 12 residues. Germline loops: CDR1 SGHAT, CDR2 FQNNGV. The CDR3 loop reads CASSLGNYGYTF. The CDR3 DNA reads as TGTGCCAGCAGCTTGGGTAACTATGGCTACACCTTC.

V is TRBV7-6 and J is TRBJ2-7; possible D gene TRBD2, 6 bases. The CDR3 spans 14 residues. The germline V gene has CDR1 SGHVS and CDR2 FNYEAQ. V shed 2 bases and J shed 4 bases, with 12 bases lying between them. This chain's CDR3 is CASSLMEGGYEQYF. DNA of the CDR3: TGTGCCAGCAGCTTAATGGAGGGCGGATACGAGCAGTACTTC.

A single count supports this clone. The CDR3 DNA sequence: TGTGCCATCAGTGAGACAGACCCAGATACGCAGTATTTT. Its translation: CAISETDPDTQYF. The V gene is TRBV10-3, the J gene TRBJ2-3; no firm D call. Per the germline V gene, CDR1 is ENHRY and CDR2 is SYGVKD. Deletions cut 2 bases from V and 4 bases from J, with 7 bases between. The CDR3 has 13 amino acids.

The V gene is TRBV2, the J gene TRBJ2-3; D not certain. Germline CDR1 reads SNHLY; CDR2 reads FYNNEI. This CDR3 has 13 residues. The V end was cut by 1 base, the J end by 6 bases, with 8 bases between. CDR3 sequence reads: CASSEVGWDTQYF. In DNA form, the CDR3 reads TGTGCCAGCAGTGAAGTGGGATGGGATACGCAGTATTTT. Full variable domain (rest looked up from reference TRBV2 and TRBJ2-3): EPEVTQTPSHQVTQMGQEVILRCVPISNHLYFYWYRQILGQKVEFLVSFYNNEISEKSEIFDDQFSVERPDGSNFTLKIRSTKLEDSAMYFCASSEVGWDTQYFGPGTRLTVL.

This rearrangement joins TRBV5-1 to TRBJ2-1, with D possibly being TRBD2 (6 bases). The V gene's germline CDR1 is SGHRS and CDR2 YFSETQ. The CDR3 runs 16 residues. V dropped 0 bases and J dropped 1 base, with 11 bases sitting between them. The CDR3 region has the DNA TGCGCCAGCAGCTTGGATCTAGCGCCATCCTACAATGAGCAGTTCTTC. Its protein is CASSLDLAPSYNEQFF.

This clone was seen a handful of times. The rearrangement links TRBV21-1 to TRBJ2-2; TRBD1, the table's D call, was not compared with the DNA. TRBV21-1 is deemed a pseudogene. This CDR3 has 17 amino acids. CDR3 bases: TGTGCCAGCAGCAAAGAGGCTTACAGGGATTTAGCCGGGGAGCTGTTTTTT. Its protein product is CASSKEAYRDLAGELFF.

This chain uses TRBV5-1 with TRBJ2-7; D ambiguous. Germline CDR1 and CDR2: SGHRS and YFSETQ. V was pared by 5 bases and J by 7 bases, with 19 bases between. The CDR3 sequence is 14 residues long. CDR3 residues: CASSNPASHWEQYF. CDR3 coding DNA: TGCGCCAGCAGTAACCCGGCCAGCCACTGGGAGCAGTACTTC.

The chain joins TRBV5-4 to TRBJ2-3; D unclear. The CDR3 runs to 14 residues. V dropped 0 bases and J dropped 3 bases, with 8 bases sitting between them. Per germline, CDR1 SGHNT and CDR2 YYREEE (reference sequence). CDR3 DNA sequence: TGTGCCAGCAGCTTGGCCGGAAGGACAGATACGCAGTATTTT. It translates to CASSLAGRTDTQYF. The whole variable domain, remainder taken from reference TRBV5-4 and TRBJ2-3, is ETGVTQSPTHLIKTRGQQVTLRCSSQSGHNTVSWYQQALGQGPQFIFQYYREEENGRGNFPPRFSGLQFPNYSSELNVNALELDDSALYLCASSLAGRTDTQYFGPGTRLTVL.

The chain has TRBV30 and TRBJ2-7; tentative D call: TRBD2 (5 bases). Germline-derived CDR1 and CDR2 are GTSNPN and SVGIG (reference sequence). The CDR3 runs 12 residues. With 1 base removed from V and 2 bases from J, the gap between germline ends came to 6 bases. CDR3 nucleotide sequence: TGTGCCTGGAGTGGGACTCCCTACGAGCAGTACTTC. It yields the protein CAWSGTPYEQYF.

This clone was recorded only once. The rearrangement links TRBV30 to TRBJ2-6; D perhaps matches TRBD2 (5 bases). The ends were cut back, 0 bases at V and 0 bases at J, with 15 bases in the middle. Germline values: CDR1 GTSNPN, CDR2 SVGIG (reference sequence). This CDR3 has 18 residues. The CDR3 DNA sequence: TGTGCCTGGAGTGTAGGAGGCACTTATAACTCTGGGGCCAACGTCCTGACTTTC. Its translation: CAWSVGGTYNSGANVLTF.

This clone appeared a few times. The chain carries TRBV19 and TRBJ2-2; D not certain. This CDR3 has 14 residues. Germline V CDR1 and CDR2: LNHDA, SQIVND (reference sequence). V lost 7 bases and J 7 bases, leaving 16 bases between the germline ends. CDR3 sequence reads: CASTPPRGVGELFF. DNA of the CDR3: TGTGCCAGTACCCCCCCCCGTGGGGTCGGGGAGCTGTTTTTT.

This chain connects TRBV6-4 to TRBJ2-6; unclear D gene. Germline V gene sequence: CDR1 MRHNA, CDR2 SNTAGT. The CDR3 is 14 residues long. Trimming removed 5 bases at V and 2 bases at J, with 7 bases between. DNA for the CDR3: TGTGCCAGCAGTTCCTCCCCTGGGGCCAACGTCCTGACTTTC. Translating gives CASSSSPGANVLTF.

The V gene is TRBV5-8, the J gene TRBJ1-2; no reliable D call. The CDR3 loop spans 15 amino acids. Trimming pared 4 bases from V and 8 bases from J, leaving 21 bases between. CDR1 and CDR2 (germline): SGHTS, YDEGEE. The CDR3 sequence: CASSPRIDPTGGYTF. The CDR3 bases are TGTGCCAGCAGCCCAAGGATCGACCCGACGGGAGGCTACACCTTC. The full variable domain, completed using reference TRBV5-8 and TRBJ1-2, is EAGVTQSPTHLIKTRGQQATLRCSPISGHTSVYWYQQALGLGLQFLLWYDEGEERNRGNFPPRFSGRQFPNYSSELNVNALELEDSALYLCASSPRIDPTGGYTFGSGTRLTVV.

CDR3 DNA sequence: TGCGCCAGCAGCTTGAGTAGTTTAAATGAGCAGTTCTTC. This gives the protein CASSLSSLNEQFF. The chain links TRBV5-1 to TRBJ2-1; D is unresolved. Germline lookup yields CDR1 SGHRS and CDR2 YFSETQ. V lost 1 base to trimming and J lost 7 bases, with 9 bases between them. CDR3 length: 13 amino acids.